The 25 T cell receptor beta chains below all came from one sample that was sequenced in a study of cytomegalovirus exposure and HLA in healthy donors. Method: immunoSEQ multiplex PCR; TCRdb's copy keeps in-frame clones and lacks some. Of fewer than 150,000 clones in the sample, approximately 82% were seen once. The sample was PBMCs. These receptors were taken from a man under 40 in good health and CMV-seropositive.

V and J are TRBV14 and TRBJ1-2; 7 nucleotides agree with TRBD1. Germline-derived CDR1 and CDR2 are SGHDN and FVKESK. CDR3 length equals 15 residues. Unmatched junction bases numbered 6, after V lost 0 bases and J lost 5 bases. The CDR3 reads CASSQDSRGRYGYTF. The CDR3 DNA sequence: TGTGCCAGCAGCCAAGATTCCAGGGGGAGATATGGCTACACCTTC.

V and J are TRBV4-2 and TRBJ2-3; a possible D gene is TRBD2 (6 bases). The germline CDR1 and CDR2 sequences are LGHNA and YNFKEQ. This CDR3 is built from 15 residues. The V and J ends lost 4 bases and 0 bases respectively, with 11 bases between them. The CDR3 sequence: CASSPGGTSTDTQYF. CDR3 sequence (DNA): TGTGCCAGCAGCCCCGGCGGGACTAGCACAGATACGCAGTATTTT.

The V and J genes are TRBV18 and TRBJ2-3; tentatively, D is TRBD2 (6 bases). Trimming took off 1 base at V and 0 bases at J, with 14 bases between the two ends. Germline CDR1 reads KGHSH; CDR2 reads LQKENI. The CDR3 is 17 residues long. In DNA, the CDR3 is TGTGCCAGCTCACCACACGTCGGGGGAGCTAGCACAGATACGCAGTATTTT. Translating gives CASSPHVGGASTDTQYF.

The chain employs TRBV18 and TRBJ2-7; 10 bases line up with TRBD1. Trimming cost V 3 bases and J 5 bases; bases outside gene matches: 7. Looked up from germline, CDR1 is KGHSH and CDR2 is LQKENI. CDR3 length: 15 residues. DNA of the CDR3: TGTGCCAGCTCACCTGGGACAGGGGTTAGGAACGAGCAGTACTTC. Translating it yields CASSPGTGVRNEQYF.

The chain combines TRBV6-5 with TRBJ2-7; no reliable D call. V was shortened by 2 bases and J by 1 base, with 15 bases between the two germline ends. Germline-derived CDR1 and CDR2 are MNHEY and SVGAGI. The CDR3 is 16 residues long. CDR3 in DNA: TGTGCCAGCAGTTACCGCAAGGTGTCGGGTTCCTACGAGCAGTACTTC. This codes for CASSYRKVSGSYEQYF.

The gene calls are TRBV5-1 and TRBJ2-3; 8 positions match TRBD1. V dropped 4 bases and J dropped 3; count of bases not matched to a gene: 10. Germline-derived CDR1 and CDR2 are SGHRS and YFSETQ. CDR3 length: 16 amino acids. The CDR3 nucleotides are TGCGCCAGCAGCCCGTTCGGACAGGGCAAGACAGATACGCAGTATTTT. Translating gives CASSPFGQGKTDTQYF.

V and J are TRBV7-2 and TRBJ2-7; 7 bases align to TRBD2. The germline V gene has CDR1 SGHTA and CDR2 FQGNSA. The CDR3 totals 14 residues. Germline trimming cut 3 bases from V and 0 bases from J; bases unmatched to any gene: 2. As DNA, the CDR3 is TGTGCCAGCAGCTTTAGCGGGCGCTCCTACGAGCAGTACTTC. This encodes CASSFSGRSYEQYF.

Remarks on this clone: It differs at one base from a far larger clone, so likely a read error. The chain uses TRBV27 and TRBJ1-5, with D perhaps TRBD1 (6 bases). The CDR3 runs 14 residues. CDR1 MNHEY and CDR2 SMNVEV come from the germline V gene (reference sequence). V gave up 6 bases and J gave up 3 bases, with 12 bases separating them. CDR3 sequence: CASSPDSSNQPQHF. In DNA form, the CDR3 reads TGTGCCAGCAGCCCGGACAGCTCCAATCAGCCCCAGCATTTT.

In its sample, this clone was seen a few times. The rearrangement uses TRBV7-9 and TRBJ2-1, with 11 bases identical to TRBD2. Unmatched junction bases numbered 19, after V lost 5 bases and J lost 10 bases. The CDR3 has 18 residues. CDR1 SEHNR and CDR2 FQNEAQ come from the germline V gene (reference sequence). The CDR3 reads CASSPFVGLAGGLSEQFF. The CDR3, as DNA: TGTGCCAGCAGCCCCTTCGTTGGGCTAGCGGGGGGACTATCGGAGCAGTTCTTC.

The chain has TRBV6-1 and TRBJ2-4, with 7 bases matching TRBD2. The CDR3 length is 16 residues. V lost 1 base, J lost 2 bases, and 5 bases stayed unmatched. Looked up from germline, CDR1 is MNHNS and CDR2 is SASEGT. CDR3 sequence reads: CASSEVWGGTKNIQYF. The DNA for the CDR3 is TGTGCCAGCAGTGAAGTTTGGGGGGGAACCAAAAACATTCAGTACTTC.

The sample holds a few counts of this clone. The J gene is TRBJ1-2, the V gene TRBV29-1; no reliable D call. Looked up from germline, CDR1 is SQVTM and CDR2 is ANQGSEA. V was shortened by 3 bases and J by 0 bases, with 5 bases between the two germline ends. This CDR3 region has 12 residues. CDR3 nucleotide sequence: TGCAGCGTTGAGTTCTCTAACTATGGCTACACCTTC. The encoded protein is CSVEFSNYGYTF.

In the case of this clone: The same CDR3 can be traced to other DNA sequences in this sample. The chain couples TRBV9 to TRBJ2-7; 10 bases are shared with TRBD2. The CDR3 length is 16 residues. Losses at the gene ends were 0 bases for V and 2 bases for J; bases not matched to a gene: 5. Germline V gene lookup returns CDR1 SGDLS and CDR2 YYNGEE. As DNA, the CDR3 is TGTGCCAGCAGCGTAGGAGCGGGAGGGCTCCCCTACGAGCAGTACTTC. Amino acids: CASSVGAGGLPYEQYF.

The genes are TRBV7-9 and TRBJ2-1; 8 positions match TRBD2. The CDR3 runs to 13 residues. J was trimmed by 3 bases and V by 5 bases; bases with no gene match: 0. Germline CDR1 reads SEHNR; CDR2 reads FQNEAQ (reference sequence). The DNA of the CDR3 is TGTGCCAGCAGCCGGGGGGGCTACAATGAGCAGTTCTTC. As protein: CASSRGGYNEQFF. The entire variable domain, with the rest obtained from reference TRBV7-9 and TRBJ2-1, is as follows: DTGVSQNPRHKITKRGQNVTFRCDPISEHNRLYWYRQTLGQGPEFLTYFQNEAQLEKSRLLSDRFSAERPKGSFSTLEIQRTEQGDSAMYLCASSRGGYNEQFFGPGTRLTVL.

The sample holds a few counts of this clone. The chain has TRBV7-7 and TRBJ2-7; 7 bases agree with TRBD2. After removal of 5 bases from V and 7 bases from J, the junction contained 8 bases not matched to a gene. Germline V gene data show CDR1 as SSHAT and CDR2 as FNYEAQ (reference sequence). CDR3 length: 13 amino acids. The CDR3 DNA reads as TGTGCCAGCAGCAGTGGACTAGACGGGGAGCAGTACTTC. Amino acids: CASSSGLDGEQYF.

The chain links TRBV10-2 to TRBJ1-2, with TRBD1 matching 11 bases. J was trimmed by 6 bases and V by 6 bases; bases with no gene match: 6. Germline CDR1 and CDR2: WSHSY and SAAADI. The CDR3 contains 14 residues. The DNA of the CDR3 is TGCGCCAGCAGCATGGACAGGGGGCGAGATGGCTACACCTTC. This sequence encodes CASSMDRGRDGYTF.

This clone was recorded a few times. The chain links TRBV7-2 to TRBJ2-1, with TRBD2 matching 8 bases. J lost 14 bases, V lost 6 bases, and 12 bases had no gene match. Per germline, CDR1 SGHTA and CDR2 FQGNSA. This CDR3 region has 13 residues. The CDR3 region is CASSETPGLGEFF. As DNA, the CDR3 is TGTGCCAGCAGTGAGACCCCGGGACTAGGCGAGTTCTTC.

The CDR3 spells CASSGGGSWANVLTF. CDR3 DNA: TGTGCCAGCAGCGGGGGGGGCAGCTGGGCCAACGTCCTGACTTTC. The chain recombines TRBV2 with TRBJ2-6, with 8 bases lining up with TRBD2. Germline V CDR1 and CDR2: SNHLY, FYNNEI. There are 15 residues in the CDR3. J was trimmed by 5 bases and V by 6 bases; bases with no gene match: 6.

The rearrangement joins TRBV29-1 to TRBJ2-7, with 10 bases identical to TRBD2. Germline assignment: CDR1 SQVTM and CDR2 ANQGSEA. The ends lost 7 bases at V and 4 bases at J; junction bases unmatched: 7. CDR3 size: 13 residues. CDR3 region: CSAASGSIYEQYF. DNA of the CDR3: TGCAGCGCAGCTAGCGGGAGTATTTACGAGCAGTACTTC.

The rearrangement joins TRBV12-5 to TRBJ2-7; TRBD1 is a possible D gene (6 bases). The CDR3 spans 12 residues. Per the germline V gene, CDR1 is LGHNT and CDR2 is FRNRAP. Trimming cost V 6 bases and J 3 bases, with 9 bases left between them. The CDR3 is CASGTGIYEQYF. The DNA for the CDR3 is TGTGCTAGTGGGACAGGAATCTACGAGCAGTACTTC.

This clone was seen more than once but under ten times. The V gene is TRBV11-3, the J gene TRBJ2-3, with D maybe TRBD2 (6 bases). V lost 5 bases and J lost 8, with 17 bases in between. Germline V gives CDR1 SGHNT, CDR2 YENEEA. The length of the CDR3 is 14 residues. This chain's CDR3 is CASSTGTWPGTQYF. The CDR3 DNA reads as TGTGCCAGCAGCACCGGGACTTGGCCGGGTACGCAGTATTTT.

The chain recombines TRBV28 with TRBJ1-1; 8 bases align to TRBD1. The CDR3 is 13 residues long. The germline gives CDR1 MDHEN, CDR2 SYDVKM. V was clipped by 4 bases and J by 7 bases; unmatched bases: 5. The CDR3 protein is CASSYFDRGEAFF. As DNA, the CDR3 is TGTGCCAGCAGTTACTTCGACAGGGGTGAAGCTTTCTTT.

CDR3: CASSPPTSGYQETQYF. Written as DNA, the CDR3 is TGTGCCAGCTCACCACCGACTAGCGGGTACCAAGAGACCCAGTACTTC. The chain carries TRBV18 and TRBJ2-5; 10 bases are a match to TRBD2. The germline V gene encodes CDR1 KGHSH and CDR2 LQKENI. The CDR3 is made up of 16 amino acids. V lost 0 bases and J lost 0; bases outside the gene matches: 1.

The rearrangement uses TRBV27 and TRBJ1-5; 7 nucleotides line up with TRBD1. CDR1 and CDR2 from the germline V gene are MNHEY and SMNVEV (reference sequence). The CDR3 totals 15 residues. Unmatched junction bases numbered 7, after V lost 3 bases and J lost 5 bases. The CDR3 coding sequence is TGTGCCAGCAGTTTTGAGGGGGCGCGGGATCAGCCCCAGCATTTT. This gives the protein CASSFEGARDQPQHF.

The chain links TRBV10-3 to TRBJ1-2; no reliable D call. Trimming left V 0 bases short and J 4 bases short, with 18 bases between. Germline V gives CDR1 ENHRY, CDR2 SYGVKD. The CDR3 extends over 17 amino acids. CDR3 bases: TGTGCCATCAGTGAGTCGCGGGTACGGGAAACGGGCTATGGCTACACCTTC. Its protein product is CAISESRVRETGYGYTF.

The genes are TRBV5-8 and TRBJ1-5; 10 bases are shared with TRBD1. There are 15 residues in the CDR3. V lost 4 bases, J lost 6 bases, and 7 bases stayed unmatched. Germline V gene lookup returns CDR1 SGHTS and CDR2 YDEGEE. CDR3 sequence: CASSPTGGSGQPQHF. The DNA of the CDR3 is TGTGCCAGCAGCCCGACAGGGGGCTCGGGTCAGCCCCAGCATTTT. Full variable domain (missing parts from reference TRBV5-8 and TRBJ1-5): EAGVTQSPTHLIKTRGQQATLRCSPISGHTSVYWYQQALGLGLQFLLWYDEGEERNRGNFPPRFSGRQFPNYSSELNVNALELEDSALYLCASSPTGGSGQPQHFGDGTRLSIL.